The clone carrying this T cell receptor (beta chain) was picked up a small number of times. Starting from approximately 500 ng of total RNA, TCR libraries were made with linear amplification. TCRdb re-called the reads through MiXCR, storing one row per CDR3 protein. The sample lists about 180,000 distinct CDR3 sequences, under 85% occurring once. This sample is part of a study of healthy donors' naive CD4 and CD8 T cells. The V gene lost 7 bases and the J gene lost 6 bases, with 13 bases spanning the gap. This CDR3 has 11 residues. In germline, CDR1 is SQVTM, CDR2 ANQGSEA. The material sequenced was naive CD4+ and CD8+ T cells sorted from blood, pooled from several donors. The chain links TRBV29-1 to TRBJ2-7, with D perhaps TRBD2 (5 bases). This TCR derives from a pool of human donors in good health; the sample pools cells from several healthy donors. The CDR3 spells CSARFRGEQYF. CDR3 DNA: TGCAGCGCGCGTTTCCGGGGCGAGCAGTACTTC.